Listed below are T cell receptor beta chains from one sample, sequenced in a study of shared clonotypes between healthy human individuals. Here immunoSEQ multiplex PCR was the method, and the copy in TCRdb shows in-frame clones only, minus some. In the table there are about 1,800,000 clones, about 94% of which are singletons. Specimen: naive CD8+ T cells sorted from blood. These receptor sequences come from a man in his late teens or twenties in good health. Both conserved end residues are part of each CDR3. Fields, in order: V gene, clone size, D gene, J gene, CDR3 DNA, CDR3 protein. The D gene is left open where the match is weak. Expanded clones are given a class, and other clones once, few, many or no size at all.

V: TRBV7-9; size: .; D: .; J: TRBJ2-5; DNA: TGTGCCAGCAGCTCCCCTAGCGCCGGGGGTGGCACCCAGTACTTC; CDR3: CASSSPSAGGGTQYF
V: TRBV27; size: .; D: TRBD2; J: TRBJ2-1; DNA: TGTGCCAGCAGTTTAGGGGCTAGCGGGGGGACGAATGAGCAGTTCTTC; CDR3: CASSLGASGGTNEQFF
V: TRBV12-5; size: few; D: .; J: TRBJ1-2; DNA: TGTGCTAGTGGTTTGGTGGAGGAAGGGGACTACACCTTC; CDR3: CASGLVEEGDYTF
V: TRBV4-1; size: .; D: .; J: TRBJ1-3; DNA: TGCGCCAGCAGCAACGACAGGACCGCCGTCGGAAACACCATATATTTT; CDR3: CASSNDRTAVGNTIYF
V: TRBV28; size: .; D: .; J: TRBJ2-7; DNA: TGTGCCAGCAGTTTCGAGGAAGAAGGCATCTACGAGCAGTACTTC; CDR3: CASSFEEEGIYEQYF
V: TRBV5-4; size: .; D: .; J: TRBJ2-7; DNA: TGTGCCAGCAGCTTGGAATGGGGGGACTACGAGCAGTACTTC; CDR3: CASSLEWGDYEQYF
V: TRBV4-1; size: once; D: TRBD2; J: TRBJ2-1; DNA: TGCGCCAGCAGCCAAGTACTAGCGGGGGGGGATGAGCAGTTCTTC; CDR3: CASSQVLAGGDEQFF
V: TRBV14; size: .; D: TRBD1; J: TRBJ2-1; DNA: TGTGCCAGCAGCAGAGGGACAGTTTACAATGAGCAGTTCTTC; CDR3: CASSRGTVYNEQFF
V: TRBV4-1; size: .; D: .; J: TRBJ2-1; DNA: TGCGCCAGCAGCCAAGAGGGGGGCAGCAGCCGCTCCTACAATGAGCAGTTCTTC; CDR3: CASSQEGGSSRSYNEQFF
V: TRBV4-1; size: .; D: .; J: TRBJ1-2; DNA: TGCGCCAGCAGCCAAGGGGACATTTATGGCTACACCTTC; CDR3: CASSQGDIYGYTF
V: TRBV5-6; size: .; D: .; J: TRBJ1-3; DNA: TGTGCCAGCAAAGACGGAGGCTCTGGAAACACCATATATTTT; CDR3: CASKDGGSGNTIYF